One TCR beta chain is described in this entry. The target of this receptor is not known. Base qualities are not at hand, and no much larger clone is one base apart. This record comes from a study of cytotoxic CD8 clonotypes in ibrutinib-treated CLL (dated by TCRdb to the early 2020s). Describing the broader study: In this cohort, some 14 patients were treatment-naive and ten to twelve were relapsed/refractory, while around 18 had unmutated IGHV. Responses were partial in about 25 patients and complete in 2; after median about 70 months follow-up, around 14 stayed in remission and approximately 12 progressed. Response samples were taken after a median of 12 months on treatment, ranging from about 6 to 40 months. Samples averaged roughly 260,000 productive templates and 80,000 to 100,000 productive rearrangements. Of the roughly 86 participants in the trial, about two dozen had longitudinal samples available. Cryopreserved peripheral blood mononuclear cells were collected at three points: before therapy, at response, and at either sustained remission or disease progression. Every remission and progressive disease sample was obtained while ibrutinib was still being received by the patients. What the work shows at the level of the full study, not this receptor alone: Clonality increased at ibrutinib response, stayed stable in sustained remission, and fell back toward baseline at progression. Baseline clonality exceeded that of age-matched healthy donors and correlated strongly with circulating CD8+ T-cell counts. Public clonotypes were rare and either contracted or stayed stable during treatment, and the rise in clonality at ibrutinib response reflected the expansion of private clonotypes. Sustained-remission and progressing patients did not have matched sampling times, and lymph node repertoires were not examined.

From cysteine to phenylalanine, the CDR3 is 14 amino acids long. Here the CDR3 DNA is all that survives: 42 bases in frame from base 1. V loses 0 bases at its end and J loses 7 bases; junction bases beyond the gene matches: 3. CDR1 and CDR2 are drawn from the germline V gene: SGHRS, YFSETQ. Each clonotype received, on average, 10x coverage in deep resolution sequencing performed on a MiSeq, where the target depth lay between 1 in 1 million and 1 in 200,000 T cells. The immunoSEQ hsTCRB Kit was used to generate the TCR beta libraries. The original methods were these. ImmunoSEQ Data Assistant and ImmunoSEQ Analyzer were used for data analysis, and V, D and J genes were assigned according to IMGT definitions. Clonality, with values ranging from 0 to 1, was calculated as one minus the normalized Shannon entropy of productive rearrangement frequencies. Only overrepresented clonotypes making up at least 0.05% of the repertoire of each patient were included in the public clonotype analysis. Roughly 13 age-matched healthy donor repertoires from immuneACCESS served as clonality controls. This is the immuneACCESS table as TCRdb keeps it, with only in-frame sequences that have V and J called. A part of the clones is gone; compared with another copy, unresolved V genes explain less than half, and the rest is unexplained. V and J calls and clone size come straight from that table; D and trimming were deduced from the DNA. Within this sample are 250,000 to 350,000 clones, with approximately 76% of them counted one time only. About 6% of the sample is taken by the ten largest.

The time point label, as the study defines it: progressive disease on ibrutinib. For TCR beta library preparation, approximately 2 micrograms of genomic DNA was extracted from cryopreserved PBMCs. Longitudinal blood samples from CLL patients on ibrutinib monotherapy underwent high-throughput TCR beta sequencing. The patients took part in an open-label, single-center phase 2 trial of ibrutinib monotherapy. The source is a human donor with chronic lymphocytic leukemia. This chain is built from TRBV5-1 and TRBJ1-4, with 7 middle bases fitting TRBD1. This sample comprised PBMCs, obtained at disease progression, from a patient treated with ibrutinib. The CDR3 loop reads CASSLGQGSEKLFF. The DNA reads TGCGCCAGCAGCTTGGGACAGGGAAGTGAAAAACTGTTTTTT. Extended through the reference TRBV5-1 and TRBJ1-4 proteins, this CDR3 yields the full variable domain: KAGVTQTPRYLIKTRGQQVTLSCSPISGHRSVSWYQQTPGQGLQFLFEYFSETQRNKGNFPGRFSGRQFSNSRSEMNVSTLELGDSALYLCASSLGQGSEKLFFGSGTQLSVL.